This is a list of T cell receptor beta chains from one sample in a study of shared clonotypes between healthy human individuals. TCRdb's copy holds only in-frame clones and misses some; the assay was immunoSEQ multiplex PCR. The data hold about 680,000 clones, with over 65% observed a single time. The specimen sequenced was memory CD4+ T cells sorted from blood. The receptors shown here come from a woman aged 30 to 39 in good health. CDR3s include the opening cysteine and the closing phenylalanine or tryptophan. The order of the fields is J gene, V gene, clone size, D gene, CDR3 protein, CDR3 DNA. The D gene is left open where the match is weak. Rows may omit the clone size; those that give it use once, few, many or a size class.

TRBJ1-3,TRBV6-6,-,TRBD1,CASRETGYGDTIYF,TGTGCCAGCAGGGAGACAGGGTATGGGGACACCATATATTTT
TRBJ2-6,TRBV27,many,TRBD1,CASSRRAGGNGANVLTF,TGTGCCAGCAGTCGACGGGCAGGGGGCAATGGGGCCAACGTCCTGACTTTC
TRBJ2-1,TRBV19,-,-,CASGPNFSIGEQFF,TGTGCCAGTGGCCCCAACTTCTCGATTGGTGAGCAGTTCTTC
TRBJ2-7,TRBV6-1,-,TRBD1,CASSQQGAISYEQYF,TGTGCCAGCAGTCAACAGGGGGCGATCTCCTACGAGCAGTACTTC
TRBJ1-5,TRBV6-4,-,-,CASSDTPHSNQPQHF,TGTGCCAGCAGTGACACTCCCCATAGCAATCAGCCCCAGCATTTT
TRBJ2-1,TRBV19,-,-,CASKTPNEQFF,TGTGCCAGTAAGACCCCCAATGAGCAGTTCTTC
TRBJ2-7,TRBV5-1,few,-,CASSLGVANEQYF,TGCGCCAGCAGCTTGGGGGTAGCGAACGAGCAGTACTTC
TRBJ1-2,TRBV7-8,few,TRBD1,CASSQGQSYGYTF,TGTGCCAGCAGCCAGGGACAGTCCTATGGCTACACCTTC
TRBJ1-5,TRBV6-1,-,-,CASRNRQRGNQPQHF,TGTGCCAGCAGGAACAGACAGAGGGGCAATCAGCCCCAGCATTTT
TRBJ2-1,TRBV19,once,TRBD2,CASSYAAGVSRNEQFF,TGTGCCAGTAGTTACGCAGCGGGAGTGAGTAGGAATGAGCAGTTCTTC
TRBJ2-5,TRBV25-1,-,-,CASSELKLEEQYF,TGTGCCAGCAGTGAATTAAAACTGGAGGAGCAGTACTTC
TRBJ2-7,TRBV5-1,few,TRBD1,CASSFGTGGGEQYF,TGCGCCAGCAGCTTTGGGACAGGGGGCGGGGAGCAGTACTTC
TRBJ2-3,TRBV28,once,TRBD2,CASRPGVGAGGPNTQYF,TGTGCCAGCAGGCCAGGAGTCGGAGCGGGAGGGCCAAATACGCAGTATTTT
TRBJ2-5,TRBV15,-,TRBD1,CATTGQGLETQYF,TGTGCCACCACCGGACAGGGATTGGAGACCCAGTACTTC
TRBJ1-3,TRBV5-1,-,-,CASSLYGSGNTIYF,TGCGCCAGCAGCTTGTATGGGTCAGGAAACACCATATATTTT
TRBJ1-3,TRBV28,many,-,CARAQRGSGNTIYF,TGTGCCAGGGCCCAAAGGGGATCTGGAAACACCATATATTTT
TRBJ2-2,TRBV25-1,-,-,CASSDPAGPAGELFF,TGTGCCAGCAGTGATCCGGCAGGTCCTGCCGGGGAGCTGTTTTTT
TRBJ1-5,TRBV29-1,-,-,CSVLPSARGNQPQHF,TGCAGCGTACTCCCTTCCGCGAGGGGTAATCAGCCCCAGCATTTT
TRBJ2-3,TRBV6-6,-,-,CASSLGGGRIHTQYF,TGTGCCAGCAGTCTAGGGGGCGGGAGAATCCATACGCAGTATTTT
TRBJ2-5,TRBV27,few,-,CASSWASTETQYF,TGTGCCAGCAGTTGGGCTAGCACCGAGACCCAGTACTTC
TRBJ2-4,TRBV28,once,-,CATTWALAKNIQYF,TGTGCCACAACATGGGCCTTAGCCAAAAACATTCAGTACTTC
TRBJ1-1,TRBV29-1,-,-,CSGQVMNTEAFF,TGCAGCGGACAGGTTATGAACACTGAAGCTTTCTTT
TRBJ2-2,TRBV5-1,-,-,CASSLGNRAGELFF,TGCGCCAGCAGCCTCGGAAACAGGGCCGGGGAGCTGTTTTTT
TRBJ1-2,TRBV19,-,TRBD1,CASSEQGLFYGYTF,TGTGCCAGTAGTGAACAGGGGTTGTTCTATGGCTACACCTTC
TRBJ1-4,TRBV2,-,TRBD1,CASRGQAGEKLFF,TGTGCCAGCAGAGGACAGGCTGGAGAAAAACTGTTTTTT
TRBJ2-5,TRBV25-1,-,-,CASSESTEETQYF,TGTGCCAGCAGTGAATCAACAGAAGAGACCCAGTACTTC
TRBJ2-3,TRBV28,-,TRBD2,CASSSGLAGMSDTQYF,TGTGCCAGCAGTTCCGGACTAGCGGGAATGTCAGATACGCAGTATTTT
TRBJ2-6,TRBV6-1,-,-,CASSGTASGANVLTF,TGTGCCAGCAGCGGGACGGCGTCTGGGGCCAACGTCCTGACTTTC
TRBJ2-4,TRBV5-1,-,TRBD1,CASSPGTGGNIQYF,TGCGCCAGCAGCCCCGGGACAGGGGGAAACATTCAGTACTTC
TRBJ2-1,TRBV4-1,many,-,CASSQERQLDEQFF,TGCGCCAGCAGCCAAGAGAGACAGCTCGATGAGCAGTTCTTC